This T cell receptor (beta chain) was sequenced for a study of cytomegalovirus exposure and HLA in healthy donors. Findings and limits, study-wide: As a later analysis showed, a missense DCLRE1C variant was linked to trimming of TCR beta V- and J-genes. Analyzed later, association rates of TCRs varied across HLA loci, with DRB1 most and HLA-C fewest.

V trimming: 5 bases; J trimming: 4 bases; junction bases outside the gene matches: 4. The germline V gene has CDR1 GTSNPN and CDR2 SVGIG (reference sequence). The CDR3 is made up of 12 amino acids. PCR amplification relied on 60 Vbeta primers (plus 13 Jbeta primers). Libraries were prepared by immunoSEQ multiplex PCR; TCRdb keeps only in-frame clonotypes and omits some of them. The table has approximately 150,000 clones, around 80% seen once. As to this clone: Its antigen is still unknown.

Sequencing was performed on PBMCs. The chain links TRBV30 to TRBJ2-7; 8 bases map to TRBD1. The receptor was isolated from a female donor in good health and CMV-seronegative. CDR3 coding DNA: TGTGCCTGGGGGCGGACAGGGTACGAGCAGTACTTC. It yields the protein CAWGRTGYEQYF.